This T cell receptor (beta chain) appears in the sequencing data of a study of cytomegalovirus exposure and HLA in healthy donors. The length of the CDR3 is 17 residues. The V segment lost 6 bases and the J segment 8 bases; nucleotides outside the gene matches: 13. CDR1 SNHLY and CDR2 FYNNEI come from the germline V gene. The assay was immunoSEQ multiplex PCR, and TCRdb's table has in-frame clones only and misses some. Of approximately 160,000 clones in the sample, 84% are singletons; the top ten hold about a tenth. This sequence originates from a young man in good health and CMV-seropositive. The gene calls are TRBV2 and TRBJ2-1, with 13 bases fitting TRBD2. Material: PBMCs. The CDR3 coding sequence is TGTGCCAGCAGCCGAAGGCGTGGACTAGCGGGAGCAGATGAGCAGTTCTTC. It yields the protein CASSRRRGLAGADEQFF.